This paragraph covers one T cell receptor (beta chain) sequence. The sample comes from a study of blood T cell repertoires in COVID-19. Assay used: immunoSEQ multiplex PCR; TCRdb lists only in-frame clones, some missing. The table has approximately 270,000 clones, 70% to 90% seen once. V shed 9 bases and J shed 1 base, with 17 bases lying between them. CDR1 is KGHDR and CDR2 is SFDVKD in the germline V gene. The CDR3 loop spans 15 amino acids. The sequenced material came from peripheral blood. This rearrangement joins TRBV24-1 to TRBJ2-5; D might be TRBD1 (6 bases). The TCR comes from a man aged 80 or over with acute or convalescent COVID-19. CDR3 region: CATGKQGAGQETQYF. The DNA for the CDR3 is TGTGCCACCGGGAAACAGGGCGCGGGCCAAGAGACCCAGTACTTC.